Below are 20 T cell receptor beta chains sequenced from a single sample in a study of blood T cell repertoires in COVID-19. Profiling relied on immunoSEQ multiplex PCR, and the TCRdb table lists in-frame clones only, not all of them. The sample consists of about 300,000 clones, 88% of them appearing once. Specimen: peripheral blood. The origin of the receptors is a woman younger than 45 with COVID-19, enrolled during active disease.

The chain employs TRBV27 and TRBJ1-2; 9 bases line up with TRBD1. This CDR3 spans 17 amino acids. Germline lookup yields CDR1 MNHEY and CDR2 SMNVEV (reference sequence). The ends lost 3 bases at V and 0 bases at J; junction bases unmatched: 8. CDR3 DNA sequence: TGTGCCAGCAGTTTCCGACAGGGGGGTGCTACTAACTATGGCTACACCTTC. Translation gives CASSFRQGGATNYGYTF.

The CDR3 is CASSLGEYNEQFF. The CDR3 DNA is TGTGCCAGCAGCTTAGGAGAATACAATGAGCAGTTCTTC. This chain joins TRBV7-3 and TRBJ2-1; D unclear. The length of the CDR3 is 13 residues. The germline V gene encodes CDR1 SGHTA and CDR2 FQGTGA. Trimming took off 2 bases at V and 4 bases at J, with 6 bases between the two ends.

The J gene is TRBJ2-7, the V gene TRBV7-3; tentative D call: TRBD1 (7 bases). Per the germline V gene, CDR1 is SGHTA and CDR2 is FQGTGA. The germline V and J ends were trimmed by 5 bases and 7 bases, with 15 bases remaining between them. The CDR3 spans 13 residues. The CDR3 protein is CASSQDPGGEQYF. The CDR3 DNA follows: TGTGCCAGCAGCCAGGATCCAGGGGGGGAGCAGTACTTC.

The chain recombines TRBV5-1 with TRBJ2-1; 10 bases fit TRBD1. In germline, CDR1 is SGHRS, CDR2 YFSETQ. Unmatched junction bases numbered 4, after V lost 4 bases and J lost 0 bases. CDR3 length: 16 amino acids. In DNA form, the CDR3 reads TGCGCCAGCAGCGCCCGGGACAGGGGCTCCTACAATGAGCAGTTCTTC. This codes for CASSARDRGSYNEQFF.

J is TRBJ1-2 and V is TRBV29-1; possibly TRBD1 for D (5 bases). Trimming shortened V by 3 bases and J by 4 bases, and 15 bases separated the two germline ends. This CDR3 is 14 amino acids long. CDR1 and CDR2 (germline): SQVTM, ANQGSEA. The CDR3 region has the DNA TGCAGCGTTGAGGCTCGACAGAATTCCTATGGCTACACCTTC. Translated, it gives CSVEARQNSYGYTF.

The CDR3: CASSPPSGGSEKLFF. CDR3 DNA: TGTGCCAGCTCACCACCCTCGGGAGGTTCTGAAAAACTGTTTTTT. V is TRBV18 and J is TRBJ1-4; D is undetermined. Trimming left V 0 bases short and J 7 bases short, with 12 bases between. Germline CDR1 KGHSH, CDR2 LQKENI. This CDR3 has 15 residues.

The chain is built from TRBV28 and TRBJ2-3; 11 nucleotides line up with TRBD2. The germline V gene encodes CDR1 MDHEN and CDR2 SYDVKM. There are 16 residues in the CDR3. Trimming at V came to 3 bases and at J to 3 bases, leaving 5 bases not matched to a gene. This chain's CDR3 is CASSFIAGGSTDTQYF. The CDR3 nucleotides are TGTGCCAGCAGTTTTATAGCGGGGGGGTCGACAGATACGCAGTATTTT.

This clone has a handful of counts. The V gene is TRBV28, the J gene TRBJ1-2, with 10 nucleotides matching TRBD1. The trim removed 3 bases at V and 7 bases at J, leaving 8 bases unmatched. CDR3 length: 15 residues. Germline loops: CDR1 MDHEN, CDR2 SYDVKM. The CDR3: CASSLSGQGVFGYTF. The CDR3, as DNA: TGTGCCAGCAGTTTGTCAGGACAGGGGGTATTTGGCTACACCTTC.

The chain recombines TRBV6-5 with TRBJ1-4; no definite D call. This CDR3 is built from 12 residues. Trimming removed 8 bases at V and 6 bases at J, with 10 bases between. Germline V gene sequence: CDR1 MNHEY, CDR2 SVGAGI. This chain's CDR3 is CASWGGDEKLFF. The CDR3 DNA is TGTGCCAGCTGGGGAGGAGATGAAAAACTGTTTTTT.

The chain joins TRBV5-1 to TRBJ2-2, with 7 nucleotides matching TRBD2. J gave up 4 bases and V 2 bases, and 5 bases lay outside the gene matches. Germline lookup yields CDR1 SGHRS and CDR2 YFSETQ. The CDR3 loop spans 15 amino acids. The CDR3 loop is CASSLREGRTGELFF. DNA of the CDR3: TGCGCCAGCAGCTTAAGGGAGGGACGCACCGGGGAGCTGTTTTTT.

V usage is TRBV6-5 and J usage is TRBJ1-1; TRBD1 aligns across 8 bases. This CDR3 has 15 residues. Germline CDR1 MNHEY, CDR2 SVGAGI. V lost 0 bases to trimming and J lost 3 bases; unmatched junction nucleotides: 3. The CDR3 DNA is TGTGCCAGCAGTTACTCGCACAGGGGGGACACTGAAGCTTTCTTT. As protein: CASSYSHRGDTEAFF.

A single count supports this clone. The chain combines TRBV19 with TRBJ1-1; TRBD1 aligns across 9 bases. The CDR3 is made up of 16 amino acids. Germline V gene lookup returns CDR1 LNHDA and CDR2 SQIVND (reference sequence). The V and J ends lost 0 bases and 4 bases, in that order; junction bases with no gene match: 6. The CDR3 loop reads CASSIDPGQGSTEAFF. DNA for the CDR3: TGTGCCAGTAGTATAGATCCGGGACAGGGCTCCACTGAAGCTTTCTTT. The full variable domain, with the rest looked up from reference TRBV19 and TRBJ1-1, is DGGITQSPKYLFRKEGQNVTLSCEQNLNHDAMYWYRQDPGQGLRLIYYSQIVNDFQKGDIAEGYSVSREKKESFPLTVTSAQKNPTAFYLCASSIDPGQGSTEAFFGQGTRLTVV.

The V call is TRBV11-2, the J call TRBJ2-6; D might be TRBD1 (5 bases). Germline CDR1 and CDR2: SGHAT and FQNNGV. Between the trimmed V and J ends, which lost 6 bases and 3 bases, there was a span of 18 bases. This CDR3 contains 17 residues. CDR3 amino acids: CASRQIRGTYGANVLTF. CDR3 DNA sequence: TGTGCCAGCAGGCAAATTAGGGGAACTTATGGGGCCAACGTCCTGACTTTC.

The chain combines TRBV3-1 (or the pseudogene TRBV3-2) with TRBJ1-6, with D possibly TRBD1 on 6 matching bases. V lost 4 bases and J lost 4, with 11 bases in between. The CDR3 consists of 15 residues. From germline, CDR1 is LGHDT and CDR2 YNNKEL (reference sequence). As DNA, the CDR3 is TGTGCCAGCAGCCCCCGGACAGCGTATAATTCACCCCTCCACTTT. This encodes CASSPRTAYNSPLHF.

The CDR3 DNA reads TGTGCCAGCAGCTCGACTAGCGGGGGGTCTACTGAGTACTTC. Translated, it gives CASSSTSGGSTEYF. The V call is TRBV11-3, the J call TRBJ2-5, with 13 bases aligning to TRBD2. This CDR3 has 14 amino acids. CDR1 is SGHNT, CDR2 YENEEA, per germline. The ends lost 4 bases at V and 12 bases at J; junction bases unmatched: 8. The full variable domain, in which reference TRBV11-3 and TRBJ2-5 provide the parts outside the CDR3, is EAGVVQSPRYKIIEKKQPVAFWCNPISGHNTLYWYLQNLGQGPELLIRYENEEAVDDSQLPKDRFSAERLKGVDSTLKIQPAELGDSAVYLCASSSTSGGSTEYFGPGTRLLVL.

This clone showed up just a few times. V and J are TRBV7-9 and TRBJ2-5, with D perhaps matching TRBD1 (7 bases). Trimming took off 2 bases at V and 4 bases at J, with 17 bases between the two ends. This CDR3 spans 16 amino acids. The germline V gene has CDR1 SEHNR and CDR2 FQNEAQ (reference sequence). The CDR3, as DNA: TGTGCCAGCAGCTTAAGGGCAGGGGGGACTGGAGAGACCCAGTACTTC. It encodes CASSLRAGGTGETQYF.

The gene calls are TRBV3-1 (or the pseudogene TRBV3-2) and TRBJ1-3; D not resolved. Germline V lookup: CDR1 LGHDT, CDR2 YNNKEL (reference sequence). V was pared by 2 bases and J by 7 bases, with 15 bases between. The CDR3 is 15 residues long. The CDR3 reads CASSQRGGTGNTIYF. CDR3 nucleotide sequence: TGTGCCAGCAGCCAACGGGGAGGAACCGGCAACACCATATATTTT.

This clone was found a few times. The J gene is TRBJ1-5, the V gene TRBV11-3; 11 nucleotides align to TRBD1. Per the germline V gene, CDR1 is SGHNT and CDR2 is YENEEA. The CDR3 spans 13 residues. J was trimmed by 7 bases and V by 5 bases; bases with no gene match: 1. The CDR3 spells CASSRTGGQPQHF. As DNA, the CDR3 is TGTGCCAGCAGCAGGACAGGGGGCCAGCCCCAGCATTTT.

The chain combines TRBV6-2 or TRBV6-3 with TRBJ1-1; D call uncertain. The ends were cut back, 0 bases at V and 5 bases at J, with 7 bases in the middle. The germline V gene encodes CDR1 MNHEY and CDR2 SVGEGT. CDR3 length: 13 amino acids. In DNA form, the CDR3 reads TGTGCCAGCAGTTACTCGCGGGGAACTGAAGCTTTCTTT. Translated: CASSYSRGTEAFF.

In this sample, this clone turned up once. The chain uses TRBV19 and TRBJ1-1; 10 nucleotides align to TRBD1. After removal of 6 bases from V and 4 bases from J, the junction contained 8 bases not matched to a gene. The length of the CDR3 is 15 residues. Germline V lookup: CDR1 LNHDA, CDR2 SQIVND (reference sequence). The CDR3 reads CASSSPGQGTTEAFF. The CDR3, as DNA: TGTGCCAGTAGCTCCCCGGGACAGGGGACCACTGAAGCTTTCTTT.